Shown below are 31 T cell receptor beta chains from a single sample sequenced in a study of blood T cell repertoires in COVID-19. Method: immunoSEQ multiplex PCR; TCRdb's copy keeps in-frame clones and lacks some. The sample lists about 92,000 clones; about 78% were seen once. Sample: peripheral blood. These receptor sequences come from a man aged 45-60 years who had recovered from COVID-19.

The chain employs TRBV5-1 and TRBJ2-1; a possible D gene is TRBD2 (5 bases). CDR3 size: 14 residues. Germline V gives CDR1 SGHRS, CDR2 YFSETQ. The V and J ends lost 0 bases and 4 bases respectively, with 8 bases between them. CDR3 loop: CASSLGRGYNEQFF. The DNA for the CDR3 is TGCGCCAGCAGCTTGGGACGGGGATACAATGAGCAGTTCTTC.

The chain couples TRBV6-5 to TRBJ2-7, with 14 bases lining up with TRBD2. The CDR3 extends over 15 amino acids. V shed 6 bases, J shed 5 bases, and the junction held 6 bases outside the gene matches. CDR1 MNHEY and CDR2 SVGAGI come from the germline V gene. The CDR3 sequence is CASSRGTSGSNEQYF. The CDR3 nucleotides are TGTGCCAGCAGCCGCGGGACTAGCGGGAGTAACGAGCAGTACTTC.

The genes are TRBV5-8 and TRBJ2-1; 11 positions match TRBD2. The length of the CDR3 is 17 residues. CDR1 is SGHTS, CDR2 YDEGEE, per germline. V was pared by 4 bases and J by 1 base, with 7 bases of the junction left unmatched. CDR3 bases: TGTGCCAGCAGCACACTAGCGGGGGCTCTGTCCTACAATGAGCAGTTCTTC. It yields the protein CASSTLAGALSYNEQFF. Together with reference TRBV5-8 and TRBJ2-1, the CDR3 gives the full variable domain: EAGVTQSPTHLIKTRGQQATLRCSPISGHTSVYWYQQALGLGLQFLLWYDEGEERNRGNFPPRFSGRQFPNYSSELNVNALELEDSALYLCASSTLAGALSYNEQFFGPGTRLTVL.

The J gene is TRBJ2-7, the V gene TRBV12-3 or TRBV12-4, with a tentative D call TRBD1 (5 bases). This CDR3 region has 13 residues. Trimming removed 2 bases from V and 7 bases from J, with 12 bases in between. The CDR3 sequence is CASSLRGLGEQYF. Here the CDR3 DNA reads TGTGCCAGCAGTTTAAGGGGCCTGGGGGAGCAGTACTTC.

The chain joins TRBV6-5 to TRBJ2-5, with TRBD2 matching 13 bases. Germline CDR1 reads MNHEY; CDR2 reads SVGAGI. This CDR3 contains 14 residues. The trim removed 9 bases at V and 1 base at J, leaving 2 bases unmatched. CDR3 residues: CARGLAGTQETQYF. The CDR3 bases are TGTGCCAGGGGACTAGCGGGAACCCAAGAGACCCAGTACTTC.

This clone was observed a few times. CDR3 coding DNA: TGTGCCAGCAGTGAAGCGCACAGGGCAACGACCGGGGAGCTGTTTTTT. It encodes CASSEAHRATTGELFF. This chain links TRBV6-1 with TRBJ2-2; a weak D match, TRBD1 (6 bases). Between the trimmed V and J ends, which lost 0 bases and 5 bases, there was a span of 13 bases. The CDR3 length is 16 residues. CDR1 is MNHNS, CDR2 SASEGT, per germline.

This clone has only one observation. The chain combines TRBV3-1 (or the pseudogene TRBV3-2) with TRBJ2-3, with unresolved D. The CDR3 extends over 18 amino acids. Looked up from germline, CDR1 is LGHDT and CDR2 is YNNKEL (reference sequence). V shed 1 base and J shed 0 bases, with 17 bases lying between them. The CDR3, as DNA: TGTGCCAGCAGCCAAGCGAACATAGCATTCCCTAGCACAGATACGCAGTATTTT. This codes for CASSQANIAFPSTDTQYF.

This chain connects TRBV5-1 to TRBJ1-1; D gene uncertain. Trimming left V 4 bases short and J 2 bases short, with 18 bases between. Germline loops: CDR1 SGHRS, CDR2 YFSETQ. CDR3 length equals 16 residues. The DNA for the CDR3 is TGCGCCAGCAGCCCCCCCTTAGAGGAGCTCAACACTGAAGCTTTCTTT. Translation: CASSPPLEELNTEAFF.

This rearrangement joins TRBV24-1 to TRBJ2-2; D might be TRBD1 (5 bases). Trimming took off 8 bases at V and 1 base at J, with 10 bases between the two ends. The germline V gene encodes CDR1 KGHDR and CDR2 SFDVKD. The CDR3 loop spans 14 amino acids. The CDR3 bases are TGTGCCACCAAGGGGCCGCTGAACACCGGGGAGCTGTTTTTT. This codes for CATKGPLNTGELFF.

The rearrangement uses TRBV9 and TRBJ2-3; the D is unclear. V was pared by 3 bases and J by 2 bases, with 13 bases between. This CDR3 is 15 amino acids long. Germline CDR1 reads SGDLS; CDR2 reads YYNGEE. The CDR3 here is CASSGGERITDTQYF. The CDR3 nucleotides read TGTGCCAGCAGCGGCGGCGAACGGATCACAGATACGCAGTATTTT.

The chain is built from TRBV19 and TRBJ1-1, with D perhaps TRBD1 (5 bases). CDR3 size: 13 residues. V shed 7 bases and J shed 8 bases, with 17 bases lying between them. Germline values: CDR1 LNHDA, CDR2 SQIVND (reference sequence). The CDR3: CASNRQGGLEAFF. CDR3 in DNA: TGTGCCAGTAACCGTCAGGGTGGGTTAGAAGCTTTCTTT.

The rearrangement joins TRBV12-3 or TRBV12-4 to TRBJ2-3, with D hard to call. CDR3 length: 12 residues. V lost 5 bases, J lost 6 bases, and 9 bases lay in between. The DNA of the CDR3 is TGTGCCAGCAGTGGCTTAGCTGATACGCAGTATTTT. This translates into CASSGLADTQYF.

The rearrangement joins TRBV5-1 to TRBJ1-4; 8 bases agree with TRBD1. The CDR3 extends over 14 amino acids. V shed 3 bases, J shed 6 bases, and the junction held 4 bases outside the gene matches. Germline CDR1 reads SGHRS; CDR2 reads YFSETQ. The CDR3 is CASSWTGLDEKLFF. DNA for the CDR3: TGCGCCAGCAGCTGGACAGGGTTGGATGAAAAACTGTTTTTT.

The genes are TRBV9 and TRBJ2-1; D is possibly TRBD1 (5 bases). The CDR3 is 17 residues long. V gave up 3 bases and J gave up 4 bases, with 20 bases separating them. The V gene's germline CDR1 is SGDLS and CDR2 YYNGEE. CDR3 sequence: CASSAALGQGLYNEQFF. The CDR3 DNA reads TGTGCCAGCAGCGCCGCCCTGGGGCAGGGCTTGTACAATGAGCAGTTCTTC.

The chain combines TRBV2 with TRBJ2-6; a weak D match, TRBD1 (6 bases). Germline CDR1 is SNHLY and CDR2 is FYNNEI. Trimming removed 4 bases from V and 4 bases from J, with 11 bases in between. This CDR3 is 15 amino acids long. CDR3 in DNA: TGTGCCAGCAGTGGCACAGGGTACGGGGCCAACGTCCTGACTTTC. Translated, it gives CASSGTGYGANVLTF.

The J gene is TRBJ2-1, the V gene TRBV29-1; tentatively, D is TRBD1 (7 bases). Trimming removed 5 bases at V and 4 bases at J, with 12 bases between. Germline CDR1 SQVTM, CDR2 ANQGSEA. The CDR3 consists of 13 residues. CDR3 in amino acids: CSVRGTDYNEQFF. The DNA of the CDR3 is TGCAGCGTTCGCGGGACAGATTACAATGAGCAGTTCTTC.

The V call is TRBV7-8, the J call TRBJ2-7; no clear D. Trimming shortened V by 1 base and J by 0 bases, and 10 bases separated the two germline ends. The CDR3 covers 15 residues. The germline V gene has CDR1 SGHVS and CDR2 FQNEAQ. The CDR3 is CASSLGAGSSYEQYF. Here the CDR3 DNA reads TGTGCCAGCAGCTTAGGGGCAGGCAGCTCCTACGAGCAGTACTTC.

V usage is TRBV27 and J usage is TRBJ1-2; D remains unclear. The CDR3 has 16 residues. Trimming removed 3 bases from V and 1 base from J, with 15 bases in between. Germline lookup yields CDR1 MNHEY and CDR2 SMNVEV (reference sequence). For the CDR3, the DNA is TGTGCCAGCAGTTTGGGTGTCGGCAGGAATAACTATGGCTACACCTTC. This codes for CASSLGVGRNNYGYTF.

As concerns this clone: At the DNA level, this CDR3 is encoded by other sequences in the same sample as well. DNA of the CDR3: TGTGCCAGCACATCTGGGGCCAACGTCCTGACTTTC. This codes for CASTSGANVLTF. The J gene is TRBJ2-6, the V gene TRBV12-3 or TRBV12-4; D is ambiguous. This CDR3 has 12 residues. Deletions cut 7 bases from V and 1 base from J, with 2 bases between.

The chain combines TRBV4-3 with TRBJ1-6; 7 nucleotides align to TRBD1. Germline CDR1 LGHNA, CDR2 YSLEER. CDR3 length equals 16 residues. The J segment lost 7 bases and the V segment lost 1 base, leaving 7 bases of the junction unmatched. In DNA, the CDR3 is TGCGCCAGCAGCCAAGGAACAGGGGAAAAAAATTCACCCCTCCACTTT. Translating gives CASSQGTGEKNSPLHF.

The chain couples TRBV25-1 to TRBJ2-7, with 8 bases identical to TRBD2. The CDR3 covers 14 residues. Germline CDR1 reads MGHDK; CDR2 reads SYGVNS. The trim removed 1 base at V and 7 bases at J, leaving 6 bases unmatched. For the CDR3, the DNA is TGTGCCAGCAGTGAATTAGCAGCGGGAGATGAGCAGTACTTC. Translation: CASSELAAGDEQYF.

DNA for the CDR3: TGTGCCATCAGTGTCCCGGGACAAGACAATGAGCAGTTCTTC. This codes for CAISVPGQDNEQFF. The chain recombines TRBV10-3 with TRBJ2-1; D is possibly TRBD1 (6 bases). The CDR3 runs to 14 residues. V lost 4 bases and J lost 5, with 12 bases in between. Germline V lookup: CDR1 ENHRY, CDR2 SYGVKD.

In its sample, this clone was seen once. The rearrangement links TRBV5-4 to TRBJ1-1, with D uncertain. Trimming stripped 0 bases from V and 0 bases from J, with 12 bases between. This CDR3 region has 16 residues. Germline CDR1 is SGHNT and CDR2 is YYREEE (reference sequence). The CDR3 reads CASSLGLSSMNTEAFF. The CDR3 region has the DNA TGTGCCAGCAGCTTGGGTTTGAGCTCCATGAACACTGAAGCTTTCTTT. Variable domain in full (rest from reference TRBV5-4 and TRBJ1-1): ETGVTQSPTHLIKTRGQQVTLRCSSQSGHNTVSWYQQALGQGPQFIFQYYREEENGRGNFPPRFSGLQFPNYSSELNVNALELDDSALYLCASSLGLSSMNTEAFFGQGTRLTVV.

This clone was seen only once. The chain recombines TRBV27 with TRBJ2-7; possibly TRBD1 for D (5 bases). Germline CDR1 is MNHEY and CDR2 is SMNVEV (reference sequence). The CDR3 runs 12 residues. The V and J ends lost 2 bases and 8 bases respectively, with 10 bases between them. This CDR3 reads CASSLLDSKQYF. DNA of the CDR3: TGTGCCAGCAGTTTACTAGACAGCAAGCAGTACTTC.

This clone was seen a handful of times. The chain links TRBV9 to TRBJ1-3; D is unclear. The CDR3 has 15 residues. The germline CDR1 and CDR2 sequences are SGDLS and YYNGEE. The V and J ends lost 3 bases and 4 bases respectively, with 14 bases between them. The CDR3 sequence: CASSGGPVPGNTIYF. For the CDR3, the DNA is TGTGCCAGCAGCGGCGGGCCTGTCCCAGGAAACACCATATATTTT.

This clone was detected many times. Other DNA variants within this sample encode the same CDR3. The chain has TRBV3-1 (or the pseudogene TRBV3-2) and TRBJ1-2; D is unresolved. The CDR3 spans 12 residues. The V end was cut by 3 bases, the J end by 7 bases, with 9 bases between. Looked up from germline, CDR1 is LGHDT and CDR2 is YNNKEL (reference sequence). This CDR3 is CASSQASGGYTF. The CDR3 DNA sequence: TGTGCCAGCAGCCAGGCTTCGGGTGGCTACACCTTC.

This clone was observed once. The rearrangement uses TRBV2 and TRBJ2-3; 7 bases fit TRBD2. Trimming cost V 7 bases and J 5 bases; bases outside gene matches: 6. Germline loops: CDR1 SNHLY, CDR2 FYNNEI. The CDR3 has 13 residues. In DNA, the CDR3 is TGTGCCAGCACTTCCGGGGAGGGAGATACGCAGTATTTT. Its protein product is CASTSGEGDTQYF. Full variable domain (missing parts from reference TRBV2 and TRBJ2-3): EPEVTQTPSHQVTQMGQEVILRCVPISNHLYFYWYRQILGQKVEFLVSFYNNEISEKSEIFDDQFSVERPDGSNFTLKIRSTKLEDSAMYFCASTSGEGDTQYFGPGTRLTVL.

The gene calls are TRBV6-6 and TRBJ2-7; 7 bases are a match to TRBD2. The V segment lost 6 bases and the J segment 2 bases; nucleotides outside the gene matches: 7. From germline, CDR1 is MNHNY and CDR2 SVGAGI (reference sequence). The CDR3 has 14 residues. This CDR3 is CASSRGLTAYEQYF. Here the CDR3 DNA reads TGTGCCAGCAGCCGGGGACTAACCGCCTACGAGCAGTACTTC.

This rearrangement joins TRBV12-3 or TRBV12-4 to TRBJ1-4; D unresolved. The germline V and J ends were trimmed by 5 bases and 13 bases, with 14 bases remaining between them. CDR3 length equals 12 residues. The CDR3 nucleotides read TGTGCCAGCAGTCTCGTCCGATCGGTACTGTTTTTT. It translates to CASSLVRSVLFF.

The genes are TRBV27 and TRBJ2-4; 8 bases map to TRBD1. This CDR3 contains 14 residues. V lost 4 bases to trimming and J lost 8 bases; unmatched junction nucleotides: 7. The germline gives CDR1 MNHEY, CDR2 SMNVEV (reference sequence). The CDR3 region is CASSSSQGADIQYF. CDR3 nucleotides: TGTGCCAGCAGTTCCTCGCAGGGGGCGGACATTCAGTACTTC.

This chain connects TRBV7-8 to TRBJ2-1, with TRBD1 matching 8 bases. This CDR3 has 13 residues. The trim removed 3 bases at V and 7 bases at J, leaving 2 bases unmatched. Per germline, CDR1 SGHVS and CDR2 FQNEAQ. In nucleotides, the CDR3 is TGTGCCAGCAGCTTTCAGGGGGCGAATGAGCAGTTCTTC. The encoded protein is CASSFQGANEQFF.